These 26 T cell receptor beta chains originate from one sample sequenced in a study of T cell clusters in autoimmune cytopenias. TRB was amplified from 250 ng of peripheral blood genomic DNA per sample. TRB rearrangements were amplified by touch-down multiplex PCR with mixed TRB-A/B primers. TCRdb reprocessed the multiplex PCR reads and keeps a single row for each CDR3 protein, giving no DNA. Its clone listing holds a few thousand distinct CDR3 sequences. A further study also used this sample, focusing on T cell repertoires in aging, cancer and after chemotherapy.

The material sequenced was peripheral blood. The source is a human donor in good health.

This clonotype is labeled medium-sized (0.01 to 0.1%) based on frequency. The chain combines TRBV27 with TRBJ2-7; as DNA is missing, the TRBD1 call by TCRdb cannot be tested. CDR1 is MNHEY, CDR2 SMNVEV, per germline (reference sequence). The CDR3 runs to 15 residues. The CDR3 loop is CASSGQGATEDEQYF.

By frequency, this clonotype registers medium-sized. The V gene is TRBV30, the J gene TRBJ2-7; the TRBD2 assignment by TCRdb is unverifiable without DNA. CDR1 GTSNPN and CDR2 SVGIG come from the germline V gene (reference sequence). The CDR3 totals 13 residues. The CDR3 is CAWSGQGVGEQYF.

The chain is built from TRBV12-3 or TRBV12-4 and TRBJ2-3; TCRdb's D call, TRBD1, is unchecked because there is no DNA. CDR3 length: 15 amino acids. The CDR3: CASTQRQTSTDTQYF.

The rearrangement joins TRBV27 to TRBJ1-1; TCRdb picks TRBD1, but there is no DNA to check that call. This CDR3 comprises 12 residues. CDR1 and CDR2 from the germline V gene are MNHEY and SMNVEV (reference sequence). The CDR3 spells CASSPGHQRTFF.

This sequence joins TRBV20-1 and TRBJ1-6; TCRdb reports TRBD1, a call that lacks DNA to check it against. The germline gives CDR1 DFQATT, CDR2 SNEGSKA (reference sequence). The CDR3 has 13 residues. CDR3 residues: CSAVDRANSPLHF.

This chain joins TRBV5-1 and TRBJ1-6; the D call of TRBD1 rests on TCRdb alone, since no DNA is present to check it. This CDR3 is 16 amino acids long. The germline V gene has CDR1 SGHRS and CDR2 YFSETQ. CDR3 residues: CASSEGTGGSGSPLHF.

The V and J genes are TRBV20-1 and TRBJ1-1. Germline values: CDR1 DFQATT, CDR2 SNEGSKA (reference sequence). The CDR3 has 13 amino acids. The CDR3: CSARYRARGEAFF.

The V and J genes are TRBV27 and TRBJ2-1. Germline V gene sequence: CDR1 MNHEY, CDR2 SMNVEV (reference sequence). This CDR3 contains 16 residues. CDR3 loop: CASSPLRLLSYNEQFF.

This clonotype is identified as medium-sized from frequency. The chain links TRBV6-5 to TRBJ1-1; there is no DNA to check the TCRdb D call of TRBD1. Germline assignment: CDR1 MNHEY and CDR2 SVGAGI. The CDR3 runs to 14 residues. This CDR3 is CASSYRGMNTEAFF.

The CDR3 region is CASSIQSYEQYF. V is TRBV5-1 and J is TRBJ2-7. Germline V gene sequence: CDR1 SGHRS, CDR2 YFSETQ. The CDR3 spans 12 residues.

This clonotype is labeled medium-sized based on frequency. The chain couples TRBV27 to TRBJ2-2; TCRdb outputs TRBD1, but without DNA this stays unchecked. The CDR3 has 14 amino acids. The V gene's germline CDR1 is MNHEY and CDR2 SMNVEV (reference sequence). CDR3 loop: CASRWTGTAGELFF.

CDR3 sequence reads: CASSLEGLSEAFF. The chain is built from TRBV5-1 and TRBJ1-1. The CDR3 sequence is 13 residues long. Germline values: CDR1 SGHRS, CDR2 YFSETQ.

By frequency, this clonotype is medium-sized. J is TRBJ2-7 and V is TRBV6-6; TCRdb selects TRBD2, and the lack of DNA leaves this call unchecked. The CDR3 is 16 residues long. CDR1 MNHNY and CDR2 SVGAGI come from the germline V gene (reference sequence). CDR3: CASSYSGLAASYEQYF.

This clonotype is classed as medium-sized (0.01 to 0.1%) by frequency. This chain joins TRBV29-1 and TRBJ1-1; TCRdb selects TRBD1, and the lack of DNA leaves this call unchecked. The CDR3 has 13 residues. In germline, CDR1 is SQVTM, CDR2 ANQGSEA. The CDR3 reads CSVGGPPGSEAFF. Complete variable domain (other parts from reference TRBV29-1 and TRBJ1-1): SAVISQKPSRDICQRGTSLTIQCQVDSQVTMMFWYRQQPGQSLTLIATANQGSEATYESGFVIDKFPISRPNLTFSTLTVSNMSPEDSSIYLCSVGGPPGSEAFFGQGTRLTVV.

The chain links TRBV20-1 to TRBJ2-1; TCRdb picks TRBD2, but there is no DNA to check that call. The CDR3 has 18 residues. From germline, CDR1 is DFQATT and CDR2 SNEGSKA (reference sequence). The CDR3 sequence is CSARDRLAGGIWGNEQFF.

The chain recombines TRBV7-9 with TRBJ2-3. The germline V gene has CDR1 SEHNR and CDR2 FQNEAQ (reference sequence). The CDR3 is 15 amino acids. The CDR3 loop is CASSLVTQSTDTQYF.

The chain carries TRBV7-9 and TRBJ1-4. The CDR3 covers 13 residues. Per the germline V gene, CDR1 is SEHNR and CDR2 is FQNEAQ (reference sequence). The CDR3 sequence is CASSLAGSEKLFF.

The chain recombines TRBV20-1 with TRBJ2-7. CDR1 DFQATT and CDR2 SNEGSKA come from the germline V gene (reference sequence). The CDR3 is 14 residues long. The CDR3 loop is CSATDARSSYEQYF.

This clonotype is labeled medium-sized (0.01 to 0.1%) based on frequency. The chain couples TRBV5-4 to TRBJ2-7; as DNA is missing, the TRBD1 call by TCRdb cannot be tested. This CDR3 spans 14 amino acids. Germline V gene data show CDR1 as SGHNT and CDR2 as YYREEE (reference sequence). The CDR3 here is CASSSQGAYYEQYF.

This clonotype is labeled medium-sized based on frequency. This chain connects TRBV6-4 to TRBJ2-2. The V gene's germline CDR1 is MRHNA and CDR2 SNTAGT. The CDR3 has 14 residues. CDR3 in amino acids: CASSDSTSTGELFF.

In terms of frequency, this clonotype is medium-sized (0.01 to 0.1%). The rearrangement links TRBV5-5 to TRBJ2-5; TCRdb gives TRBD2 as the D gene, but with no DNA this cannot be confirmed. This CDR3 contains 13 residues. Germline assignment: CDR1 SGHKS and CDR2 YYEKEE (reference sequence). This chain's CDR3 is CASKEGRVETQYF.

The rearrangement links TRBV7-6 to TRBJ2-5; TCRdb calls TRBD1, which cannot be checked without DNA. CDR1 and CDR2 (germline): SGHVS, FNYEAQ. This CDR3 spans 16 amino acids. The CDR3 is CASSATIGQGVETQYF.

Its frequency marks this clonotype as medium-sized. The CDR3: CAISEPYLTDTQYF. The rearrangement links TRBV10-3 to TRBJ2-3. The CDR3 covers 14 residues. The germline CDR1 and CDR2 sequences are ENHRY and SYGVKD.

By frequency, this clonotype is medium-sized. This sequence joins TRBV12-3 or TRBV12-4 and TRBJ1-2; lacking DNA, the TRBD1 call made by TCRdb goes unchecked. The length of the CDR3 is 14 residues. The CDR3 region is CASSPTGGNYGYTF.

According to its frequency, this clonotype is medium-sized. This chain connects TRBV27 to TRBJ1-4. Germline V gives CDR1 MNHEY, CDR2 SMNVEV (reference sequence). The CDR3 has 15 residues. CDR3 in amino acids: CASSPLPAVGEKLFF.

This clonotype ranks as medium-sized in terms of frequency. This chain joins TRBV12-3 or TRBV12-4 and TRBJ2-1; TCRdb names TRBD1, which stays unverified in the absence of DNA. CDR3 size: 16 residues. CDR3 region: CASSLGAGGMNNEQFF.